This entry lists 21 T cell receptor beta chains sequenced from one sample in a study of cytomegalovirus exposure and HLA in healthy donors. The PCR employed 60 Vbeta primers together with 13 Jbeta primers. Using immunoSEQ multiplex PCR, the repertoire was profiled, and TCRdb retains in-frame clones only, with some absent. This table holds approximately 150,000 clones, around 75% found once. The sequenced sample consisted of PBMCs. The source of these receptors is a male donor in good health and CMV-seronegative.

V is TRBV30 and J is TRBJ2-5; unclear D gene. V was trimmed by 1 base and J by 2 bases, leaving 5 bases between them. Germline-derived CDR1 and CDR2 are GTSNPN and SVGIG (reference sequence). There are 12 residues in the CDR3. The CDR3 nucleotides are TGTGCCTGGAGTGCCTCTCAAGAGACCCAGTACTTC. It yields the protein CAWSASQETQYF. Together with reference TRBV30 and TRBJ2-5, the CDR3 gives the full variable domain: SQTIHQWPATLVQPVGSPLSLECTVEGTSNPNLYWYRQAAGRGLQLLFYSVGIGQISSEVPQNLSASRPQDRQFILSSKKLLLSDSGFYLCAWSASQETQYFGPGTRLLVL.

As for this clone: Compared with germline, one end of the junction differs, possibly owing to a read error. V and J are TRBV18 and TRBJ1-2; a possible D gene is TRBD1 (6 bases). Germline V gene sequence: CDR1 KGHSH, CDR2 LQKENI. The CDR3 loop spans 14 amino acids. The CDR3: CASSPQGANYGYTF. In DNA form, the CDR3 reads TGTGCCAGCTCGCCACAGGGAGCTAACTATGGCTACACCTTC. Looking up the rest from reference TRBV18 and TRBJ1-2 gives the full variable domain: NAGVMQNPRHLVRRRGQEARLRCSPMKGHSHVYWYRQLPEEGLKFMVYLQKENIIDESGMPKERFSAEFPKEGPSILRIQQVVRGDSAAYFCASSPQGANYGYTFGSGTRLTVV.

The rearrangement links TRBV7-9 to TRBJ1-4, with 8 bases aligning to TRBD1. CDR3 length: 16 amino acids. The junction had 9 bases not matched to a gene; V was cut back by 6 bases and J by 3 bases. Germline CDR1 SEHNR, CDR2 FQNEAQ (reference sequence). This CDR3 reads CASSQQGDLANEKLFF. CDR3 nucleotides: TGTGCCAGCAGTCAACAGGGGGACCTCGCTAATGAAAAACTGTTTTTT.

The CDR3: CASRRLAGGINEQFF. The CDR3 DNA reads as TGTGCCAGCAGAAGACTAGCGGGGGGGATCAATGAGCAGTTCTTC. V gene TRBV2 combines with J gene TRBJ2-1; the match to TRBD2 covers 14 bases. From germline, CDR1 is SNHLY and CDR2 FYNNEI. The length of the CDR3 is 15 residues. J lost 6 bases, V lost 6 bases, and 4 bases had no gene match. Supplemented by reference TRBV2 and TRBJ2-1, the full variable domain reads EPEVTQTPSHQVTQMGQEVILRCVPISNHLYFYWYRQILGQKVEFLVSFYNNEISEKSEIFDDQFSVERPDGSNFTLKIRSTKLEDSAMYFCASRRLAGGINEQFFGPGTRLTVL.

About this clone: Relative to the germline gene, one junction end is altered; a read error may explain this. The chain combines TRBV7-9 with TRBJ2-5; the D gene is possibly TRBD2 (6 bases). The CDR3 is made up of 12 amino acids. Looked up from germline, CDR1 is SEHNR and CDR2 is FQNEAQ (reference sequence). The CDR3 reads CASSLDQAGRHF. The CDR3 DNA sequence: TGTGCCAGCAGCTTAGATCAGGCGGGGCGGCACTTC. Using reference TRBV7-9 and TRBJ2-5 for the parts outside the CDR3, the full variable domain is DTGVSQNPRHKITKRGQNVTFRCDPISEHNRLYWYRQTLGQGPEFLTYFQNEAQLEKSRLLSDRFSAERPKGSFSTLEIQRTEQGDSAMYLCASSLDQAGRHFGPGTRLLVL.

The chain uses TRBV27 and TRBJ2-7; D not certain. Trimming removed 0 bases from V and 5 bases from J, with 8 bases in between. The CDR3 length is 13 residues. Germline CDR1 is MNHEY and CDR2 is SMNVEV (reference sequence). The CDR3 region has the DNA TGTGCCAGCAGTTTATCGTTTGTCGACGAGCAGTACTTC. This sequence encodes CASSLSFVDEQYF.

This chain links TRBV4-1 with TRBJ2-2; no clear D gene. The CDR3 loop spans 15 amino acids. With 3 bases removed from V and 6 bases from J, the gap between germline ends came to 14 bases. Per the germline V gene, CDR1 is MGHRA and CDR2 is YSYEKL. The CDR3 loop is CASSHAAARAGELFF. For the CDR3, the DNA is TGCGCCAGCAGCCATGCGGCGGCCCGGGCCGGGGAGCTGTTTTTT.

Here the CDR3 DNA reads TGTGCCAGCAGCTTAGTGTCAGGACTGAGGAACACTGAAGCTTTCTTT. It translates to CASSLVSGLRNTEAFF. The chain recombines TRBV7-8 with TRBJ1-1; D not certain. The V end was cut by 1 base, the J end by 1 base, with 13 bases between. Per the germline V gene, CDR1 is SGHVS and CDR2 is FQNEAQ. The CDR3 totals 16 residues.

The chain links TRBV7-6 to TRBJ2-2; the D gene is possibly TRBD1 (5 bases). Germline CDR1 and CDR2: SGHVS and FNYEAQ. Between the trimmed V and J ends, which lost 5 bases and 0 bases, there was a span of 10 bases. The CDR3 totals 15 residues. This CDR3 reads CASSPTDTNTGELFF. CDR3 nucleotides: TGTGCCAGCAGCCCGACGGACACGAACACCGGGGAGCTGTTTTTT.

The gene calls are TRBV29-1 and TRBJ1-1; 7 bases are a match to TRBD1. The junction had 6 bases not matched to a gene; V was cut back by 7 bases and J by 1 base. In germline, CDR1 is SQVTM, CDR2 ANQGSEA. The CDR3 extends over 13 amino acids. In nucleotides, the CDR3 is TGCAGCGCTGGGGACAGATCGAACACTGAAGCTTTCTTT. Translated: CSAGDRSNTEAFF.

V and J are TRBV5-8 and TRBJ2-1, with D perhaps TRBD2 (6 bases). Germline assignment: CDR1 SGHTS and CDR2 YDEGEE. The CDR3 has 17 residues. V gave up 4 bases and J gave up 1 base, with 18 bases separating them. For the CDR3, the DNA is TGTGCCAGCAGCGACGGGACTTCTCAACCTTCCTACAATGAGCAGTTCTTC. Protein: CASSDGTSQPSYNEQFF. Full variable domain (remainder filled in from reference TRBV5-8 and TRBJ2-1): EAGVTQSPTHLIKTRGQQATLRCSPISGHTSVYWYQQALGLGLQFLLWYDEGEERNRGNFPPRFSGRQFPNYSSELNVNALELEDSALYLCASSDGTSQPSYNEQFFGPGTRLTVL.

The genes are TRBV18 and TRBJ1-1; tentatively, D is TRBD1 (6 bases). Trimming left V 5 bases short and J 1 base short, with 17 bases between. Germline V gene data show CDR1 as KGHSH and CDR2 as LQKENI. The CDR3 spans 16 residues. CDR3 region: CASSISTGTRNTEAFF. CDR3 DNA: TGTGCCAGCTCAATCAGTACCGGGACACGGAACACTGAAGCTTTCTTT.

Points on this clone: The same CDR3 can be traced to other DNA sequences in this sample. This CDR3 is CAWSRESNQPQHF. For the CDR3, the DNA is TGTGCCTGGAGCCGGGAAAGCAATCAGCCCCAGCATTTT. The chain links TRBV30 to TRBJ1-5; D is uncertain. V lost 3 bases, J lost 1 base, and 7 bases lay in between. Germline V gene lookup returns CDR1 GTSNPN and CDR2 SVGIG (reference sequence). The CDR3 runs 13 residues.

The J gene is TRBJ1-2, the V gene TRBV6-4; D is perhaps TRBD1 (5 bases). Looked up from germline, CDR1 is MRHNA and CDR2 is SNTAGT. The germline V and J ends were trimmed by 2 bases and 8 bases, with 12 bases remaining between them. The CDR3 sequence is 13 residues long. Here the CDR3 DNA reads TGTGCCAGCAGTGACCTGCAGGGAGGAGGCTACACCTTC. Amino acid sequence: CASSDLQGGGYTF.

The CDR3 is CASSAGQALGLYEQYF. The CDR3, as DNA: TGTGCCAGCAGCGCTGGACAGGCTCTAGGATTGTACGAGCAGTACTTC. The chain links TRBV9 to TRBJ2-7, with 7 bases lining up with TRBD1. The CDR3 runs to 16 residues. Trimming took 3 bases from V and 4 from J; bases not matched to a gene: 13. Per the germline V gene, CDR1 is SGDLS and CDR2 is YYNGEE.

The chain combines TRBV6-6 with TRBJ1-1; D is undetermined. V lost 2 bases, J lost 1 base, and 11 bases lay in between. The germline gives CDR1 MNHNY, CDR2 SVGAGI (reference sequence). There are 15 residues in the CDR3. CDR3 in amino acids: CASSYPGRGNTEAFF. The CDR3 DNA reads as TGTGCCAGCAGTTACCCAGGACGGGGGAACACTGAAGCTTTCTTT.

V usage is TRBV7-8 and J usage is TRBJ1-1; no definite D call. Germline V gene sequence: CDR1 SGHVS, CDR2 FQNEAQ. V was cut by 2 bases and J by 0 bases, with 10 bases left in between. This CDR3 has 15 residues. CDR3 sequence (DNA): TGTGCCAGCAGCTTATCCGGCACTATGAACACTGAAGCTTTCTTT. Translation gives CASSLSGTMNTEAFF.

J is TRBJ1-1 and V is TRBV6-5, with D perhaps matching TRBD1 (5 bases). Germline CDR1 reads MNHEY; CDR2 reads SVGAGI. V was clipped by 0 bases and J by 7 bases, with 6 bases between them. The CDR3 extends over 12 amino acids. The CDR3: CASSYSQGEAFF. CDR3 nucleotides: TGTGCCAGCAGTTACTCCCAGGGTGAAGCTTTCTTT.

The J gene is TRBJ1-4, the V gene TRBV18; 9 bases line up with TRBD1. This CDR3 is built from 15 residues. Trimming took 4 bases from V and 5 from J; bases not matched to a gene: 5. Germline V CDR1 and CDR2: KGHSH, LQKENI. CDR3 DNA: TGTGCCAGCTCACAACTCGGACAGGGGAATGAAAAACTGTTTTTT. Translated: CASSQLGQGNEKLFF. The entire variable domain, with the rest obtained from reference TRBV18 and TRBJ1-4, is as follows: NAGVMQNPRHLVRRRGQEARLRCSPMKGHSHVYWYRQLPEEGLKFMVYLQKENIIDESGMPKERFSAEFPKEGPSILRIQQVVRGDSAAYFCASSQLGQGNEKLFFGSGTQLSVL.

V usage is TRBV10-3 and J usage is TRBJ2-7, with 12 nucleotides matching TRBD1. Unmatched junction bases numbered 7, after V lost 9 bases and J lost 7 bases. CDR1 is ENHRY and CDR2 is SYGVKD in the germline V gene. This CDR3 is built from 13 residues. The CDR3 here is CAMNRDRGHEQYF. As DNA, the CDR3 is TGTGCCATGAACCGGGACAGGGGGCATGAGCAGTACTTC.

V gene TRBV11-2 combines with J gene TRBJ2-3; TRBD2 agrees at 9 bases. Trimming cost V 5 bases and J 6 bases; bases outside gene matches: 9. The CDR3 has 15 residues. Germline V gene lookup returns CDR1 SGHAT and CDR2 FQNNGV. CDR3 in amino acids: CASSPPGSGGDTQYF. The CDR3 DNA follows: TGTGCCAGCAGCCCGCCGGGTAGCGGGGGTGATACGCAGTATTTT.